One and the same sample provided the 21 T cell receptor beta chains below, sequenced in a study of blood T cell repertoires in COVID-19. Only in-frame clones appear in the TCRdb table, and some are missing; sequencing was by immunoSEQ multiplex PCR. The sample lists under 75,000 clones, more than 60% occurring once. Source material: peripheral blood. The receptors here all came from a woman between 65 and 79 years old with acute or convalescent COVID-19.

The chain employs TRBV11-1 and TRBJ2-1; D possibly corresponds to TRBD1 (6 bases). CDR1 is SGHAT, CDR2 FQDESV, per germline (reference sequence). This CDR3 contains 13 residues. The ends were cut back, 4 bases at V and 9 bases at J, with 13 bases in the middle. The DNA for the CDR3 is TGTGCCAGCAGCTCACAGGGTCCAGGTGAGCAGTTCTTC. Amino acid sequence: CASSSQGPGEQFF.

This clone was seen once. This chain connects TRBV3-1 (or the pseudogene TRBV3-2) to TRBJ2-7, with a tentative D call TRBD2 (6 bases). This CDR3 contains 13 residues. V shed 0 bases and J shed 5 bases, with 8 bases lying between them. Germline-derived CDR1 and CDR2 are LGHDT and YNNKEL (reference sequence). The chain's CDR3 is CASSQDRRDEQYF. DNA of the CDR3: TGTGCCAGCAGCCAAGACAGGAGGGACGAGCAGTACTTC.

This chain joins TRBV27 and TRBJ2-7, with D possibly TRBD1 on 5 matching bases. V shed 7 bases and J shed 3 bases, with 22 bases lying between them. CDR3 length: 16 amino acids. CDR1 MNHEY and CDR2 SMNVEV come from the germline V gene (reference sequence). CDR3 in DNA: TGTGCCAGCAATCATCAGGGTACCAACCCCCTCTACGAGCAGTACTTC. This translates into CASNHQGTNPLYEQYF.

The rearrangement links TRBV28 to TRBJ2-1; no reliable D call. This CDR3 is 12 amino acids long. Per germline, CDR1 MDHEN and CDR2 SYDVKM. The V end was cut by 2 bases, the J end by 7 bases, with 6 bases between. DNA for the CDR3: TGTGCCAGCAGTTTAAGCCGGAATGAGCAGTTCTTC. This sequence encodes CASSLSRNEQFF.

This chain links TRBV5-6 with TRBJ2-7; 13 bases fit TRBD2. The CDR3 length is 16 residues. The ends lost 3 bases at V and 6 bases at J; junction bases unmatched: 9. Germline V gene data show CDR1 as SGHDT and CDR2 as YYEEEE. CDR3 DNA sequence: TGTGCCAGCAGCTCAAGGACTAGCGGGGGCCCGGGCGAGCAGTACTTC. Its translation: CASSSRTSGGPGEQYF.

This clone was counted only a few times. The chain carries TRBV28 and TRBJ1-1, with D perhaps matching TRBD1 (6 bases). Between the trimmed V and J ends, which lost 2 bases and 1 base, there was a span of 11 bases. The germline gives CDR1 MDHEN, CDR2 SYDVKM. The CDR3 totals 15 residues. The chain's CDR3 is CASSLVGRGNTEAFF. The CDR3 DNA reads TGTGCCAGCAGTTTAGTAGGCAGGGGGAACACTGAAGCTTTCTTT.

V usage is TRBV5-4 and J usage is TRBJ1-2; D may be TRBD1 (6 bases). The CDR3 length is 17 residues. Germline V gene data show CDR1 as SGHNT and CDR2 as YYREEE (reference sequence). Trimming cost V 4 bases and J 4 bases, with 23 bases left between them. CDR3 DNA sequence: TGTGCCAGCAGCCCGGGGGGTGGGGGCCCCACTTCCTATGGCTACACCTTC. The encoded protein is CASSPGGGGPTSYGYTF.

CDR3 loop: CASRRFEGAGAYEQYF. The DNA of the CDR3 is TGTGCCAGCAGGCGTTTCGAGGGGGCCGGGGCCTACGAGCAGTACTTC. V is TRBV2 and J is TRBJ2-7, with 7 bases that match TRBD1. CDR3 length: 16 residues. The junction had 13 bases not matched to a gene; V was cut back by 6 bases and J by 2 bases. Germline CDR1 reads SNHLY; CDR2 reads FYNNEI.

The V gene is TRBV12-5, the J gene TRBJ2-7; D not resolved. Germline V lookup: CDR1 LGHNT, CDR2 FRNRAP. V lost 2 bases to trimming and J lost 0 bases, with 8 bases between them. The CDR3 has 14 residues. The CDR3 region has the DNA TGTGCTAGTGGTTTGTGGGCCAGCTCCTACGAGCAGTACTTC. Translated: CASGLWASSYEQYF. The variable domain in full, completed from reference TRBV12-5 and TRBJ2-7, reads DARVTQTPRHKVTEMGQEVTMRCQPILGHNTVFWYRQTMMQGLELLAYFRNRAPLDDSGMPKDRFSAEMPDATLATLKIQPSEPRDSAVYFCASGLWASSYEQYFGPGTRLTVT.

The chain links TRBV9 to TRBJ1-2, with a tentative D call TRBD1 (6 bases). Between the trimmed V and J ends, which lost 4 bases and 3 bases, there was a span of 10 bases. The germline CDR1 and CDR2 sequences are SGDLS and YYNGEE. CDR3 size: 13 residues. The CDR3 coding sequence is TGTGCCAGCAGCTCCCCAGGGGACTATGGCTACACCTTC. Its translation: CASSSPGDYGYTF.

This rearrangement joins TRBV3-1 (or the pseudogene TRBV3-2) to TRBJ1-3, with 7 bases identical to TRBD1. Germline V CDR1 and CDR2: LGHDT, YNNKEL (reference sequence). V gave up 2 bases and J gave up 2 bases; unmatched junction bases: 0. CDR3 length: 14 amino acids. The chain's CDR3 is CASSQQGAGNTIYF. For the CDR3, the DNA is TGTGCCAGCAGCCAACAGGGGGCTGGAAACACCATATATTTT.

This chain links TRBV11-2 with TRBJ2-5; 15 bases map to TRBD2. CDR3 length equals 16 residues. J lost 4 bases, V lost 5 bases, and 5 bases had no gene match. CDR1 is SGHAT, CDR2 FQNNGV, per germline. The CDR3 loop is CASSLGLAGGPETQYF. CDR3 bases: TGTGCCAGCAGCCTAGGACTAGCGGGGGGGCCAGAGACCCAGTACTTC.

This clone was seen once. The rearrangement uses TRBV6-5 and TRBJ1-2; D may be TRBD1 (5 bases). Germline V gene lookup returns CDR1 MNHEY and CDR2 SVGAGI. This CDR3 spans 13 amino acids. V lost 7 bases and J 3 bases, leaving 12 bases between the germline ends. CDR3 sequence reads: CASTTRVDYGYTF. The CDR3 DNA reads TGTGCCAGCACTACCAGGGTGGACTATGGCTACACCTTC.

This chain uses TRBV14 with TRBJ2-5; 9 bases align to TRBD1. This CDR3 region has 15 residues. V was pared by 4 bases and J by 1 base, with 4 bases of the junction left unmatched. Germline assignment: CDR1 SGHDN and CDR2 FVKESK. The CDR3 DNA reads TGTGCCAGCAGCCCCCACAGGGGGCCCCAAGAGACCCAGTACTTC. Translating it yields CASSPHRGPQETQYF.

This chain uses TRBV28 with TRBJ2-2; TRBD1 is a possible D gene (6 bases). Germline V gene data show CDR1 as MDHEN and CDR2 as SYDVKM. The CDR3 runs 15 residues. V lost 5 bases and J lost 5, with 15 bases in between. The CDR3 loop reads CASSETGMGTGELFF. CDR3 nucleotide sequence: TGTGCCAGCAGTGAAACAGGGATGGGGACCGGGGAGCTGTTTTTT.

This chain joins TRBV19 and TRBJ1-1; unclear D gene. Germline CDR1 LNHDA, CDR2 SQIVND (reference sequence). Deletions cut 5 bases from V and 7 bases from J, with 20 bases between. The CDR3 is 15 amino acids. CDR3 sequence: CASSSWPTTSDEAFF. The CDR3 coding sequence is TGTGCCAGTAGTTCATGGCCTACGACGAGCGATGAAGCTTTCTTT.

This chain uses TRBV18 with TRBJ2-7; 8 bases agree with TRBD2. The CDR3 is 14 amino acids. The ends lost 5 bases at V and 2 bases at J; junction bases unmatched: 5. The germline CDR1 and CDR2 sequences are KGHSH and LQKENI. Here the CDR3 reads CASSSGLAPYEQYF. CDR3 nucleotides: TGTGCCAGCTCATCTGGACTAGCCCCCTACGAGCAGTACTTC.

The CDR3 nucleotides read TGTGCCAGCAGCCAGGGGGGGGGCCCTACAGATACGCAGTATTTT. It translates to CASSQGGGPTDTQYF. The chain recombines TRBV3-1 (or the pseudogene TRBV3-2) with TRBJ2-3; maybe TRBD2 (7 bases). The CDR3 is 15 amino acids. Germline V lookup: CDR1 LGHDT, CDR2 YNNKEL (reference sequence). The V gene lost 3 bases and the J gene lost 3 bases, with 13 bases spanning the gap.

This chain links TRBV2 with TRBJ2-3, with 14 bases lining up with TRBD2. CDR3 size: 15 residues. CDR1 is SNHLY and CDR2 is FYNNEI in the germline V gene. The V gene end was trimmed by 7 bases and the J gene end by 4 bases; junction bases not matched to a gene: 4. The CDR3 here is CASMGTSGGADTQYF. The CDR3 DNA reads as TGTGCCAGCATGGGGACTAGCGGGGGCGCAGATACGCAGTATTTT.

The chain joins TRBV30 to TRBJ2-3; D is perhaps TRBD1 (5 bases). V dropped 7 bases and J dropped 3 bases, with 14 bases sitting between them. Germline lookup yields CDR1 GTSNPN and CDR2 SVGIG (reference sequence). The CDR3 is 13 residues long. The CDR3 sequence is CASPGFGTDTQYF. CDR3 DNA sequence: TGTGCCTCTCCAGGGTTTGGTACAGATACGCAGTATTTT.

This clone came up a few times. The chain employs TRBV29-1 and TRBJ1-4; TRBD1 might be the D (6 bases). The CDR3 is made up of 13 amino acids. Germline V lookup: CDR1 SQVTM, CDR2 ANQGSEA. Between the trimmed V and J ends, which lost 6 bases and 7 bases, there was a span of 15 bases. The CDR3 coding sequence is TGCAGCGTCCTGGCAGGGGCTGCTGAAAAACTGTTTTTT. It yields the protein CSVLAGAAEKLFF.